This TCR beta chain was captured by sequencing in a study of patients and donors after allogeneic stem cell transplantation. TCRdb used MiXCR to reprocess the RT-PCR reads, holding one entry per CDR3 protein. The sample contains 150,000 to 200,000 distinct CDR3 sequences, more than 20% of which appear only once. This CDR3 is built from 17 residues. The V gene's germline CDR1 is SGHNT and CDR2 YENEEA. Trimming removed 3 bases at V and 0 bases at J, with 14 bases between. The sequence came from a human donor who was either an allogeneic HSCT recipient or a stem cell or donor lymphocyte infusion donor (not recorded which). It is not recorded whose cells these are; they may come from a transplant donor. Specimen: blood, either unsorted or a sorted T cell fraction (not recorded which). V gene TRBV11-3 combines with J gene TRBJ1-4; D is unclear. CDR3 residues: CASSFSQETATNEKLFF. DNA of the CDR3: TGTGCCAGCAGCTTCAGTCAGGAAACTGCAACTAATGAAAAACTGTTTTTT.